Described below is a single T cell receptor beta chain sequence and its context. The antigen is not known. Germline CDR1 and CDR2: MNHNY and SVGAGI (reference sequence). V was clipped by 6 bases and J by 7 bases; unmatched bases: 6. CDR3 length: 12 residues. Vbeta (60) and Jbeta (13) primers were used in the PCR. Using immunoSEQ multiplex PCR, the repertoire was profiled, and TCRdb retains in-frame clones only, with some absent. The sample lists more than 150,000 clones, over 70% occurring once. The data derive from a study of cytomegalovirus exposure and HLA in healthy donors. Study-wide results and caveats: A few of the chains that were CMV-associated were confirmed in vitro to be specific for CMV antigens. The authors enumerated some 160 TCR beta chains as linked to cytomegalovirus. About 87% or about 30% of the time was how often most TCR beta V segments were productive, according to an earlier analysis. Available immune exposure information was restricted to CMV serostatus only.

The chain has TRBV6-6 and TRBJ2-7, with 7 bases matching TRBD2. The TCR originated in a woman aged 45-60 years in good health and CMV-seropositive. The source material was PBMCs. CDR3 sequence reads: CASSPWGGEQYF. DNA of the CDR3: TGTGCCAGCAGCCCATGGGGGGGAGAGCAGTACTTC.